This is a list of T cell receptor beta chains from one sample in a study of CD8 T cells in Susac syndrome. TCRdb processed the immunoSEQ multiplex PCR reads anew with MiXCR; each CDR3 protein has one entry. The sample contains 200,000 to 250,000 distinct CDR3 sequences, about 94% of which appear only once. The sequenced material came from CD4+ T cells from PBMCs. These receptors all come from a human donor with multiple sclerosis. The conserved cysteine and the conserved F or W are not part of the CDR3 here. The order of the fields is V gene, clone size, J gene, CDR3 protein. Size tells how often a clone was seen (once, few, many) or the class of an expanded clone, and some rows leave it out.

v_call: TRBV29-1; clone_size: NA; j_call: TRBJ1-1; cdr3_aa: SVADRRMNTEAF
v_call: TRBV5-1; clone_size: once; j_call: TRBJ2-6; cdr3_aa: ASSSRTESSGANVLT
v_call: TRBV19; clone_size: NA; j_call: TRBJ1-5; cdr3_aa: ASSTDREANQPQH
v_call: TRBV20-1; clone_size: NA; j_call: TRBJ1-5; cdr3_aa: SALRELSNQPQH
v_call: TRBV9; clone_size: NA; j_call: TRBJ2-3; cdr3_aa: ASSVGTGYTDTQY
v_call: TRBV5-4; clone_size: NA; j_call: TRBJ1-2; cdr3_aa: ASGSLNYGYT
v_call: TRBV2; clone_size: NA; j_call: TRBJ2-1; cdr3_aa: ATNSGSAHEQF
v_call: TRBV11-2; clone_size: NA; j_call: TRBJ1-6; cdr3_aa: ASSFSVLYNNSPLH
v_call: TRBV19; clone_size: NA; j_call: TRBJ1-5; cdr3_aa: ASLDRGSGQPQH
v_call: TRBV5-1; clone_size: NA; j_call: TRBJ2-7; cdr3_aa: ASSSGDFTRSSYEQY
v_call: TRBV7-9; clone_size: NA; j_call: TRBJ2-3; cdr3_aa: ASSDGDRGTDTQY
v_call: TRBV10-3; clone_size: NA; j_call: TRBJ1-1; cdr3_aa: AISESVRAGNTEAF
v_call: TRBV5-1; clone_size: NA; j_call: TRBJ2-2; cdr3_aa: ASSPRTSGTTGELF
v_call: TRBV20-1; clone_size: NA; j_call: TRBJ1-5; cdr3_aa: SAREAGGIAPQH
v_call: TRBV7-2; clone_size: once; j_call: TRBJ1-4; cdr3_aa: ASSLGVLNEKLF
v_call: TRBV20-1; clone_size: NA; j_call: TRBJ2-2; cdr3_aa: SARDLLAGNTGELF